This entry features one T cell receptor beta chain sequence. The antigen is not known. The junction does not match germline at one end; this may be a read error. Other nucleotide sequences from this sample produce the same CDR3. Assay used: immunoSEQ multiplex PCR; TCRdb lists only in-frame clones, some missing. The sample holds under 2,000,000 clones, roughly 95% seen once. Naive-designated CD8 cells lacked CD45RO, were positively enriched for CCR7, and omitted terminally differentiated effector memory CD45RA+ cells. The germline V gene encodes CDR1 LNHNV and CDR2 YYDKDF (reference sequence). The CDR3 is made up of 13 amino acids. The record originates from a study of shared clonotypes between healthy human individuals. Study-level results: Although depth was large, rarefaction showed that sequencing of the sorted subsets was incomplete. An anticipated effect of sequencing depth on clonotype sharing among donors was recognized. Generation probability values for non-shared clonotypes were lower than those for clonotypes shared by all four donors.

The chain combines TRBV15 with TRBJ1-5; D gene ambiguous. This TCR came from a man younger than 35 in good health. The sequenced material came from naive CD8+ T cells sorted from blood. In DNA, the CDR3 is TGTGCCACCAGCCGAGACCTCAATCAGCCCCAGCATTTT. Translating gives CATSRDLNQPQHF. Supplemented by reference TRBV15 and TRBJ1-5, the full variable domain reads DAMVIQNPRYQVTQFGKPVTLSCSQTLNHNVMYWYQQKSSQAPKLLFHYYDKDFNNEADTPDNFQSRRPNTSFCFLDIRSPGLGDTAMYLCATSRDLNQPQHFGDGTRLSIL.